The clone carrying this T cell receptor (beta chain) was picked up a small number of times. Its antigen is unidentified. The sample is drawn from a study of T cells after yellow fever vaccination. Notes on the study in general: After the booster, roughly 96% of CD4 and more than 85% of CD8 primary-response clones were re-detected.

The CDR3 extends over 13 amino acids. Germline CDR1 is DFQATT and CDR2 is SNEGSKA (reference sequence). With 0 bases removed from V and 4 bases from J, the gap between germline ends came to 10 bases. TCRdb fed the 5' RACE reads into MiXCR, producing one record per CDR3 protein. The data contain approximately 170,000 distinct CDR3 sequences, approximately 9.9% of them singletons. This sample comprised CD8+ T cells sorted from PBMCs, obtained 15 days after the yellow fever booster vaccination. This chain connects TRBV20-1 to TRBJ2-7, with D possibly TRBD1 on 6 matching bases. The TCR comes from a man younger than 35 who received the YFV17D yellow fever vaccine. The CDR3 region is CSARDYQGYEQYF. The CDR3 DNA reads as TGCAGTGCTAGAGATTACCAGGGGTACGAGCAGTACTTC.